The 26 T cell receptor beta chains below all came from one sample that was sequenced in a study of blood T cell repertoires in COVID-19. Some clones are missing from TCRdb's copy, which holds only in-frame ones; the method was immunoSEQ multiplex PCR. The sample lists about 47,000 clones, roughly 80% occurring once. Sequences were obtained from peripheral blood. All receptors come from a woman aged 55-69 years with acute or convalescent COVID-19.

The chain employs TRBV7-9 and TRBJ1-1, with D maybe TRBD1 (5 bases). The CDR3 loop spans 14 amino acids. V shed 1 base and J shed 5 bases, with 11 bases lying between them. Germline V gene sequence: CDR1 SEHNR, CDR2 FQNEAQ (reference sequence). Here the CDR3 reads CASSLGGKETEAFF. The CDR3 DNA sequence: TGTGCCAGCAGCTTAGGGGGCAAGGAGACTGAAGCTTTCTTT.

The chain carries TRBV7-2 and TRBJ1-3, with D maybe TRBD1 (5 bases). The CDR3 loop spans 16 amino acids. Trimming removed 0 bases from V and 5 bases from J, with 14 bases in between. The germline gives CDR1 SGHTA, CDR2 FQGNSA. Here the CDR3 DNA reads TGTGCCAGCAGCTTAGCAAGGGGTTATCAAAGAAACACCATATATTTT. It codes for CASSLARGYQRNTIYF.

This clone was seen only once. The V and J genes are TRBV12-3 or TRBV12-4 and TRBJ1-3; no reliable D call. The CDR3 loop spans 13 amino acids. Trimming took 10 bases from V and 0 from J, leaving 10 bases between them. CDR3 sequence (DNA): TGTGCCATTCAAGCCTACTCTGGAAACACCATATATTTT. This translates into CAIQAYSGNTIYF.

The rearrangement links TRBV7-2 to TRBJ2-2; 9 nucleotides agree with TRBD1. Trimming at V came to 1 base and at J to 4 bases, leaving 7 bases not matched to a gene. The CDR3 spans 17 residues. In germline, CDR1 is SGHTA, CDR2 FQGNSA. In DNA, the CDR3 is TGTGCCAGCAGCTTAGATGTCGGACAGGGGCGCACCGGGGAGCTGTTTTTT. Its translation is CASSLDVGQGRTGELFF. Full variable domain (remainder filled in from reference TRBV7-2 and TRBJ2-2): GAGVSQSPSNKVTEKGKDVELRCDPISGHTALYWYRQSLGQGLEFLIYFQGNSAPDKSGLPSDRFSAERTGGSVSTLTIQRTQQEDSAVYLCASSLDVGQGRTGELFFGEGSRLTVL.

This clone was seen once. V gene TRBV2 combines with J gene TRBJ1-1; D gene unclear. The germline V gene encodes CDR1 SNHLY and CDR2 FYNNEI. CDR3 size: 12 residues. Trimming removed 8 bases at V and 3 bases at J, with 10 bases between. The CDR3 spells CASLWEHTEAFF. The CDR3 region has the DNA TGTGCCAGCTTGTGGGAGCACACTGAAGCTTTCTTT.

This chain joins TRBV6-5 and TRBJ1-1; 8 nucleotides agree with TRBD1. V lost 5 bases and J lost 6; bases outside the gene matches: 11. Germline V lookup: CDR1 MNHEY, CDR2 SVGAGI. This CDR3 comprises 15 residues. CDR3 DNA: TGTGCCAGCAGTAGATTGGGACAGGATTTTTCTGAAGCTTTCTTT. This gives the protein CASSRLGQDFSEAFF.

This chain links TRBV3-1 (or the pseudogene TRBV3-2) with TRBJ2-7; 10 positions agree with TRBD2. Germline trimming cut 4 bases from V and 4 bases from J; bases unmatched to any gene: 1. The CDR3 runs to 13 residues. The germline gives CDR1 LGHDT, CDR2 YNNKEL (reference sequence). The DNA for the CDR3 is TGTGCCAGCAGCCCTAGCGGGGGTTACGAGCAGTACTTC. It encodes CASSPSGGYEQYF.

The chain uses TRBV30 and TRBJ2-3; D is perhaps TRBD2 (6 bases). V was cut by 4 bases and J by 3 bases, with 11 bases left in between. The CDR3 spans 13 residues. Germline lookup yields CDR1 GTSNPN and CDR2 SVGIG (reference sequence). This chain's CDR3 is CAWTPGTTDTQYF. The CDR3 DNA is TGTGCCTGGACTCCGGGGACTACAGATACGCAGTATTTT. Supplemented by reference TRBV30 and TRBJ2-3, the full variable domain reads SQTIHQWPATLVQPVGSPLSLECTVEGTSNPNLYWYRQAAGRGLQLLFYSVGIGQISSEVPQNLSASRPQDRQFILSSKKLLLSDSGFYLCAWTPGTTDTQYFGPGTRLTVL.

This clone was observed a handful of times. The chain joins TRBV18 to TRBJ1-2, with D perhaps TRBD1 (5 bases). V was pared by 2 bases and J by 4 bases, with 11 bases between. Germline loops: CDR1 KGHSH, CDR2 LQKENI. There are 14 residues in the CDR3. This CDR3 is CASSPSRQGYGYTF. CDR3 DNA: TGTGCCAGCTCACCATCCCGGCAGGGCTATGGCTACACCTTC.

V is TRBV6-5 and J is TRBJ1-3; maybe TRBD1 (6 bases). In germline, CDR1 is MNHEY, CDR2 SVGAGI. CDR3 length: 13 amino acids. The V end lost 5 bases, the J end lost 9 bases, and 14 bases lay between the germline ends. CDR3 region: CASSPSQGFTIYF. CDR3 DNA: TGTGCCAGCAGTCCCTCACAGGGATTCACCATATATTTT.

The chain uses TRBV5-4 and TRBJ2-3; 8 bases agree with TRBD2. Germline CDR1 reads SGHNT; CDR2 reads YYREEE (reference sequence). The CDR3 runs to 16 residues. V was clipped by 3 bases and J by 3 bases; unmatched bases: 9. CDR3 amino acids: CASSSPPRGGTDTQYF. The CDR3 nucleotides are TGTGCCAGCAGCTCCCCACCCCGGGGGGGGACAGATACGCAGTATTTT.

The chain uses TRBV27 and TRBJ2-3, with 7 positions matching TRBD2. Unmatched junction bases numbered 8, after V lost 5 bases and J lost 3 bases. Germline V gene lookup returns CDR1 MNHEY and CDR2 SMNVEV (reference sequence). The CDR3 has 15 residues. The CDR3 reads CASSPIREGTDTQYF. Written as DNA, the CDR3 is TGTGCCAGCAGTCCCATCAGGGAGGGGACAGATACGCAGTATTTT.

The rearrangement joins TRBV7-2 to TRBJ2-4; D uncertain. V was trimmed by 1 base and J by 4 bases, leaving 8 bases between them. CDR1 is SGHTA and CDR2 is FQGNSA in the germline V gene. The CDR3 has 14 residues. The CDR3 reads CASSLDARKNIQYF. CDR3 in DNA: TGTGCCAGCAGCTTAGACGCCAGGAAAAACATTCAGTACTTC.

V usage is TRBV29-1 and J usage is TRBJ2-5; a weak D match, TRBD1 (5 bases). Trimming left V 8 bases short and J 2 bases short, with 12 bases between. The germline CDR1 and CDR2 sequences are SQVTM and ANQGSEA. This CDR3 contains 12 residues. The CDR3 nucleotides are TGCAGCTCTGCTAGGGGACAAGAGACCCAGTACTTC. Translation: CSSARGQETQYF.

J is TRBJ1-2 and V is TRBV29-1; D gene uncertain. Trimming pared 4 bases from V and 0 bases from J, leaving 9 bases between. CDR1 and CDR2 (germline): SQVTM, ANQGSEA. The CDR3 is 13 amino acids. The CDR3 spells CSVGGSANYGYTF. CDR3 bases: TGCAGCGTTGGAGGGTCAGCTAACTATGGCTACACCTTC.

The chain links TRBV12-5 to TRBJ1-3, with 9 bases identical to TRBD1. J was trimmed by 2 bases and V by 2 bases; bases with no gene match: 4. This CDR3 spans 16 amino acids. The V gene's germline CDR1 is LGHNT and CDR2 FRNRAP. This CDR3 is CASGLLQGAAGNTIYF. The CDR3 bases are TGTGCTAGTGGTTTGTTACAGGGGGCGGCTGGAAACACCATATATTTT.

This clone was observed a few times. The V and J genes are TRBV24-1 and TRBJ1-2; TRBD1 is a possible D gene (6 bases). V shed 4 bases and J shed 5 bases, with 10 bases lying between them. Per the germline V gene, CDR1 is KGHDR and CDR2 is SFDVKD. This CDR3 contains 13 residues. The CDR3 DNA reads as TGTGCCACCAGTGACCCAGGGGCATATGGCTACACCTTC. Amino acids: CATSDPGAYGYTF.

The V and J genes are TRBV19 and TRBJ2-3; 8 positions agree with TRBD1. CDR1 LNHDA and CDR2 SQIVND come from the germline V gene (reference sequence). The junction had 9 bases not matched to a gene; V was cut back by 4 bases and J by 3 bases. This CDR3 contains 16 residues. The CDR3 DNA reads TGTGCCAGTAGTACCGGGACAGGTCAAGGGACAGATACGCAGTATTTT. This sequence encodes CASSTGTGQGTDTQYF.

The chain combines TRBV7-9 with TRBJ2-1; 7 bases are a match to TRBD2. Germline V gene sequence: CDR1 SEHNR, CDR2 FQNEAQ (reference sequence). The CDR3 runs 16 residues. V was clipped by 5 bases and J by 9 bases; unmatched bases: 16. CDR3 sequence reads: CASSPALSGLQLEQFF. The DNA of the CDR3 is TGTGCCAGCAGCCCAGCCCTTTCGGGACTACAACTTGAGCAGTTCTTC.

The J gene is TRBJ1-2, the V gene TRBV7-9, with a possible D match to TRBD1 (6 bases). Germline V gene sequence: CDR1 SEHNR, CDR2 FQNEAQ (reference sequence). The CDR3 covers 13 residues. V was shortened by 3 bases and J by 8 bases, with 13 bases between the two germline ends. In DNA, the CDR3 is TGTGCCAGCAGCTTTGGCTTGGACAGCGGCTACACCTTC. It encodes CASSFGLDSGYTF.

The V and J genes are TRBV18 and TRBJ2-3; the D is unclear. The V end lost 2 bases, the J end lost 4 bases, and 10 bases lay between the germline ends. Germline V lookup: CDR1 KGHSH, CDR2 LQKENI. The CDR3 runs 14 residues. The chain's CDR3 is CASSPSVIPDTQYF. In nucleotides, the CDR3 is TGTGCCAGCTCACCATCAGTAATCCCAGATACGCAGTATTTT.

The table lists this clone with a count of one. The chain couples TRBV6-6 to TRBJ1-2; 9 nucleotides line up with TRBD1. The CDR3 sequence is 14 residues long. Trimming at V came to 6 bases and at J to 6 bases, leaving 8 bases not matched to a gene. The germline V gene encodes CDR1 MNHNY and CDR2 SVGAGI (reference sequence). The CDR3 nucleotides read TGTGCCAGCAGCGATCCGGGACAGGGACATGGCTACACCTTC. It yields the protein CASSDPGQGHGYTF.

This clone was seen only a few times. The chain couples TRBV19 to TRBJ2-1, with D hard to call. This CDR3 comprises 15 residues. The V gene's germline CDR1 is LNHDA and CDR2 SQIVND (reference sequence). Trimming left V 3 bases short and J 2 bases short, with 11 bases between. CDR3 nucleotide sequence: TGTGCCAGTAGTATTACTGTGACAACCTACAATGAGCAGTTCTTC. Its translation is CASSITVTTYNEQFF. Full variable domain (remainder filled in from reference TRBV19 and TRBJ2-1): DGGITQSPKYLFRKEGQNVTLSCEQNLNHDAMYWYRQDPGQGLRLIYYSQIVNDFQKGDIAEGYSVSREKKESFPLTVTSAQKNPTAFYLCASSITVTTYNEQFFGPGTRLTVL.

V is TRBV9 and J is TRBJ1-6; 10 positions match TRBD1. This CDR3 region has 16 residues. The V gene's germline CDR1 is SGDLS and CDR2 YYNGEE. V shed 6 bases, J shed 10 bases, and the junction held 13 bases outside the gene matches. For the CDR3, the DNA is TGTGCCAGCACCTGTCCGGGACAGGGGCTAAAGTCACCCCTCCACTTT. Translating gives CASTCPGQGLKSPLHF. Complete variable domain (other parts from reference TRBV9 and TRBJ1-6): DSGVTQTPKHLITATGQRVTLRCSPRSGDLSVYWYQQSLDQGLQFLIQYYNGEERAKGNILERFSAQQFPDLHSELNLSSLELGDSALYFCASTCPGQGLKSPLHFGNGTRLTVT.

The V and J genes are TRBV11-3 and TRBJ2-2; 11 bases fit TRBD2. CDR1 and CDR2 (germline): SGHNT, YENEEA. V was pared by 5 bases and J by 4 bases, with 3 bases of the junction left unmatched. The CDR3 loop spans 15 amino acids. The CDR3 bases are TGTGCCAGCAGCCCTCTAGCGGGGGGCACCGGGGAGCTGTTTTTT. Its protein product is CASSPLAGGTGELFF.

The J gene is TRBJ2-2, the V gene TRBV4-2, with D uncertain. Trimming cost V 1 base and J 3 bases, with 9 bases left between them. The CDR3 is 15 residues long. Germline V lookup: CDR1 LGHNA, CDR2 YNFKEQ. The CDR3 DNA reads as TGTGCCAGCAGCCAAGTAAACTCTGACACCGGGGAGCTGTTTTTT. Amino acid sequence: CASSQVNSDTGELFF.